This T cell receptor beta chain is from a study of blood T cell repertoires in COVID-19. Study background: Acute and convalescent COVID-19 samples came from the United States, Italy and Spain. Sample material is recorded as cDNA or gDNA derived from T cells, B-cell-depleted T cells, or PBMCs.

Per the original data handling: Amplifying reference gene primers gave estimates of nucleated cell counts. Some clones are missing from TCRdb's copy, which holds only in-frame ones; the method was immunoSEQ multiplex PCR. V and J calls and clone size are given by that table; D and trimming were obtained from the DNA. In the table there are around 150,000 clones, 75% to 90% of which are singletons. The germline V gene has CDR1 MNHEY and CDR2 SVGAGI. V lost 0 bases and J 7 bases, leaving 13 bases between the germline ends. The CDR3 totals 15 residues. This clonotype originated in a human donor in a cohort sampled during active COVID-19. The rearrangement uses TRBV6-5 and TRBJ1-5; D uncertain. Sequencing was carried out using peripheral blood. CDR3 DNA sequence: TGTGCCAGCAGTTACTCTGGGAAGGGCGGGCAGCCCCAGCATTTT. This translates into CASSYSGKGGQPQHF.